Below, 30 T cell receptor beta chains from the same sample are listed, as sequenced in a study of T cell responses to AZD1222 COVID-19 vaccine. Profiling relied on immunoSEQ multiplex PCR, and the TCRdb table lists in-frame clones only, not all of them. The profile shows 140,000 to 150,000 clones, 90% to 95% of them singletons. Sequenced here: peripheral blood, sampled on day 0 of AZD1222 vaccination. These receptors all stem from an adult in good health.

This chain connects TRBV7-2 to TRBJ1-1; TRBD1 matches 7 bases. V gave up 2 bases and J gave up 0 bases; unmatched junction bases: 3. Germline assignment: CDR1 SGHTA and CDR2 FQGNSA. The CDR3 is 15 residues long. CDR3 nucleotide sequence: TGTGCCAGCAGCTTAAAGGGACAGATGAACACTGAAGCTTTCTTT. Translating gives CASSLKGQMNTEAFF.

The chain is built from TRBV19 and TRBJ2-2; 9 nucleotides line up with TRBD1. V was clipped by 7 bases and J by 4 bases; unmatched bases: 10. The germline V gene has CDR1 LNHDA and CDR2 SQIVND (reference sequence). CDR3 length: 16 amino acids. The CDR3 DNA reads as TGTGCCAGTAAATACCGGGACAGGGTGATCACCGGGGAGCTGTTTTTT. This codes for CASKYRDRVITGELFF. Using reference TRBV19 and TRBJ2-2 for the parts outside the CDR3, the full variable domain is DGGITQSPKYLFRKEGQNVTLSCEQNLNHDAMYWYRQDPGQGLRLIYYSQIVNDFQKGDIAEGYSVSREKKESFPLTVTSAQKNPTAFYLCASKYRDRVITGELFFGEGSRLTVL.

The chain recombines TRBV6-1 with TRBJ1-3, with 7 positions matching TRBD1. The CDR3 covers 13 residues. The germline V gene has CDR1 MNHNS and CDR2 SASEGT. The junction had 2 bases not matched to a gene; V was cut back by 2 bases and J by 7 bases. The CDR3 is CASSETRGNTIYF. CDR3 nucleotides: TGTGCCAGCAGTGAAACCAGGGGGAACACCATATATTTT.

The chain joins TRBV19 to TRBJ2-2, with TRBD1 as a possible D gene (5 bases). The CDR3 has 15 amino acids. The V and J ends lost 3 bases and 5 bases respectively, with 13 bases between them. Germline lookup yields CDR1 LNHDA and CDR2 SQIVND (reference sequence). CDR3 loop: CASSMSQGGTGELFF. CDR3 nucleotide sequence: TGTGCCAGTAGTATGAGTCAGGGTGGTACCGGGGAGCTGTTTTTT. The full variable domain, with the rest looked up from reference TRBV19 and TRBJ2-2, is DGGITQSPKYLFRKEGQNVTLSCEQNLNHDAMYWYRQDPGQGLRLIYYSQIVNDFQKGDIAEGYSVSREKKESFPLTVTSAQKNPTAFYLCASSMSQGGTGELFFGEGSRLTVL.

CDR3 DNA sequence: TGTGCCAGCAGTTTAGGGTCTAGCGGGTTGGTAGATACGCAGTATTTT. Protein sequence: CASSLGSSGLVDTQYF. The chain couples TRBV27 to TRBJ2-3, with TRBD2 matching 8 bases. Germline-derived CDR1 and CDR2 are MNHEY and SMNVEV (reference sequence). Losses at the gene ends were 2 bases for V and 5 bases for J; bases not matched to a gene: 9. This CDR3 comprises 16 residues.

The CDR3 DNA sequence: TGTGCCAGCAACGGCAGGGGGCTTCCTCGGGACGAGCAGTACTTC. Amino acid sequence: CASNGRGLPRDEQYF. The rearrangement links TRBV28 to TRBJ2-7, with 8 bases identical to TRBD1. The junction had 13 bases not matched to a gene; V was cut back by 7 bases and J by 5 bases. This CDR3 is built from 15 residues. From germline, CDR1 is MDHEN and CDR2 SYDVKM.

This chain joins TRBV30 and TRBJ2-4; D possibly corresponds to TRBD2 (7 bases). Germline V gene data show CDR1 as GTSNPN and CDR2 as SVGIG (reference sequence). V lost 5 bases and J lost 12, with 14 bases in between. The CDR3 consists of 11 residues. The CDR3 here is CAWGAGADQYF. As DNA, the CDR3 is TGTGCCTGGGGTGCGGGGGCAGATCAGTACTTC. Based on the CDR3 plus reference TRBV30 and TRBJ2-4, the full variable domain is SQTIHQWPATLVQPVGSPLSLECTVEGTSNPNLYWYRQAAGRGLQLLFYSVGIGQISSEVPQNLSASRPQDRQFILSSKKLLLSDSGFYLCAWGAGADQYFGAGTRLSVL.

This clone was counted a single time. Here the CDR3 reads CASSPTEGGGTQYF. CDR3 nucleotides: TGTGCCAGCAGTCCAACGGAGGGTGGAGGGACCCAGTACTTC. This chain joins TRBV2 and TRBJ2-5; D possibly corresponds to TRBD2 (6 bases). CDR1 SNHLY and CDR2 FYNNEI come from the germline V gene. The ends were cut back, 5 bases at V and 7 bases at J, with 17 bases in the middle. This CDR3 comprises 14 residues.

The chain joins TRBV10-1 to TRBJ2-3; tentative D call: TRBD2 (5 bases). Between the trimmed V and J ends, which lost 3 bases and 2 bases, there was a span of 9 bases. Germline values: CDR1 WNHNN, CDR2 SYGVQD (reference sequence). CDR3 size: 14 residues. The CDR3 here is CASSEGLTTDTQYF. CDR3 nucleotide sequence: TGCGCCAGCAGTGAAGGACTTACCACAGATACGCAGTATTTT.

The V call is TRBV7-2, the J call TRBJ2-1; D gene unclear. The germline CDR1 and CDR2 sequences are SGHTA and FQGNSA. Trimming took 0 bases from V and 6 from J, leaving 15 bases between them. This CDR3 contains 16 residues. CDR3 DNA sequence: TGTGCCAGCAGCTTAGCGCCCGTTTCCCCCGGCAATGAGCAGTTCTTC. It yields the protein CASSLAPVSPGNEQFF.

This sequence joins TRBV6-5 and TRBJ2-3, with unresolved D. The CDR3 loop spans 11 amino acids. Trimming shortened V by 5 bases and J by 5 bases, and 5 bases separated the two germline ends. Germline loops: CDR1 MNHEY, CDR2 SVGAGI. The CDR3 nucleotides read TGTGCCAGCAGTCCCCGAGATACGCAGTATTTT. Protein sequence: CASSPRDTQYF.

The rearrangement uses TRBV9 and TRBJ2-7, with D hard to call. V lost 3 bases, J lost 4 bases, and 8 bases lay in between. The CDR3 runs to 12 residues. Germline V gives CDR1 SGDLS, CDR2 YYNGEE. The CDR3 DNA sequence: TGTGCCAGCAGCGCCTTTGATTACGAGCAGTACTTC. Translation: CASSAFDYEQYF.

The chain couples TRBV6-5 to TRBJ1-3; D remains ambiguous. V was clipped by 3 bases and J by 0 bases, with 12 bases between them. The CDR3 spans 16 residues. Per germline, CDR1 MNHEY and CDR2 SVGAGI. CDR3 in DNA: TGTGCCAGCAGTTATAGGTCGACTTCCTCTGGAAACACCATATATTTT. It specifies CASSYRSTSSGNTIYF.

The chain is built from TRBV5-1 and TRBJ2-7; the D is unclear. Germline V gene data show CDR1 as SGHRS and CDR2 as YFSETQ. Trimming stripped 0 bases from V and 6 bases from J, with 7 bases between. The CDR3 length is 12 residues. The CDR3 loop is CASSLDGPEQYF. CDR3 bases: TGCGCCAGCAGCTTGGACGGGCCCGAGCAGTACTTC.

The V gene is TRBV5-1, the J gene TRBJ1-4, with 9 positions matching TRBD1. V was pared by 1 base and J by 4 bases, with 8 bases of the junction left unmatched. CDR3 length: 17 residues. The germline CDR1 and CDR2 sequences are SGHRS and YFSETQ. DNA for the CDR3: TGCGCCAGCAGCTTGAAGGGCGTGGGACAGGGTAATGAAAAACTGTTTTTT. This gives the protein CASSLKGVGQGNEKLFF.

The rearrangement links TRBV6-4 to TRBJ2-1; either TRBD1 or TRBD2 may supply D (5 bases each). The CDR3 runs 14 residues. Per the germline V gene, CDR1 is MRHNA and CDR2 is SNTAGT. Trimming removed 4 bases from V and 0 bases from J, with 7 bases in between. The CDR3 spells CASSGGSSYNEQFF. The CDR3 nucleotides read TGTGCCAGCAGTGGGGGGAGCTCCTACAATGAGCAGTTCTTC.

This chain links TRBV9 with TRBJ1-2; D is ambiguous. The CDR3 sequence is 11 residues long. Trimming took off 6 bases at V and 5 bases at J, with 8 bases between the two ends. The germline V gene encodes CDR1 SGDLS and CDR2 YYNGEE. The CDR3 DNA reads TGTGCCAGCACATCTGCATATGGCTACACCTTC. This translates into CASTSAYGYTF.

This clone came up a few times. This chain uses TRBV6-5 with TRBJ2-7, with no clear D. The CDR3 sequence is 13 residues long. Germline CDR1 is MNHEY and CDR2 is SVGAGI. The germline V and J ends were trimmed by 6 bases and 3 bases, with 12 bases remaining between them. CDR3 in DNA: TGTGCCAGCAGACCCCCGGGCCGCTACGAGCAGTACTTC. Translated: CASRPPGRYEQYF.

This sequence joins TRBV11-2 and TRBJ1-2, with 7 bases identical to TRBD1. The junction had 10 bases not matched to a gene; V was cut back by 6 bases and J by 6 bases. Germline V CDR1 and CDR2: SGHAT, FQNNGV. CDR3 length: 14 residues. CDR3 DNA: TGTGCCAGCAGTTTGGAACACGGGACAGATGGCTACACCTTC. Translated: CASSLEHGTDGYTF.

This clone was recorded only once. This chain joins TRBV6-6 and TRBJ1-5; TRBD1 agrees at 7 bases. The CDR3 runs to 18 residues. The J segment lost 0 bases and the V segment lost 6 bases, leaving 14 bases of the junction unmatched. In germline, CDR1 is MNHNY, CDR2 SVGAGI (reference sequence). CDR3: CASSRTKDRSYSNQPQHF. CDR3 nucleotides: TGTGCCAGCAGCCGAACTAAGGACAGGTCTTATAGCAATCAGCCCCAGCATTTT.

Only one count was recorded for this clone. The chain combines TRBV7-2 with TRBJ2-7; tentative D call: TRBD1 (6 bases). Trimming left V 4 bases short and J 5 bases short, with 15 bases between. Germline CDR1 reads SGHTA; CDR2 reads FQGNSA. The CDR3 runs to 14 residues. CDR3 bases: TGTGCCAGCAGCTCGAGGACAGAGCTCAACGAGCAGTACTTC. Translation: CASSSRTELNEQYF.

The CDR3 protein is CAISEIRTGFNEQFF. The CDR3 region has the DNA TGTGCCATCAGTGAAATAAGGACAGGCTTTAATGAGCAGTTCTTC. The chain combines TRBV10-3 with TRBJ2-1; TRBD1 matches at 7 bases. CDR1 and CDR2 from the germline V gene are ENHRY and SYGVKD. V was clipped by 3 bases and J by 7 bases; unmatched bases: 9. This CDR3 spans 15 amino acids.

This chain uses TRBV15 with TRBJ1-3; 11 bases agree with TRBD1. With V trimmed by 3 bases and J by 2 bases, 6 bases remained unmatched. Germline loops: CDR1 LNHNV, CDR2 YYDKDF (reference sequence). The CDR3 loop spans 17 amino acids. This chain's CDR3 is CATSRLRDRGAGNTIYF. The DNA for the CDR3 is TGTGCCACCAGCAGGCTCCGGGACAGGGGGGCTGGAAACACCATATATTTT.

This clone was observed once. The chain joins TRBV7-2 to TRBJ1-1, with D possibly TRBD1 on 5 matching bases. Germline V gene data show CDR1 as SGHTA and CDR2 as FQGNSA. Trimming stripped 2 bases from V and 7 bases from J, with 20 bases between. The CDR3 consists of 16 residues. The CDR3 loop reads CASSLWWGRSVGEAFF. The CDR3 DNA is TGTGCCAGCAGCTTATGGTGGGGACGGTCGGTGGGTGAAGCTTTCTTT.

The chain links TRBV5-1 to TRBJ2-3, with TRBD1 as a possible D gene (6 bases). The CDR3 is made up of 23 amino acids. V gave up 3 bases and J gave up 0 bases, with 35 bases separating them. CDR1 is SGHRS, CDR2 YFSETQ, per germline. For the CDR3, the DNA is TGCGCCAGCAGCTCCTCAACCATGGTACAGTCACAGGGTAGGGAGTCTAGCACAGATACGCAGTATTTT. Residues: CASSSSTMVQSQGRESSTDTQYF.

The rearrangement uses TRBV19 and TRBJ1-5; D gene unclear. Germline lookup yields CDR1 LNHDA and CDR2 SQIVND (reference sequence). V lost 4 bases and J 12 bases, leaving 10 bases between the germline ends. This CDR3 region has 11 residues. CDR3 sequence: CASSRDTGQHF. The CDR3 nucleotides are TGTGCCAGTAGTAGGGATACCGGCCAGCATTTT.

V gene TRBV27 combines with J gene TRBJ1-5; a possible D gene is TRBD1 (5 bases). Germline values: CDR1 MNHEY, CDR2 SMNVEV (reference sequence). Trimming stripped 4 bases from V and 7 bases from J, with 8 bases between. CDR3 length equals 12 residues. As DNA, the CDR3 is TGTGCCAGCAGTTCCGGGGGGCAGCCCCAGCATTTT. Amino acid sequence: CASSSGGQPQHF.

The chain links TRBV19 to TRBJ1-4; D not resolved. V was trimmed by 10 bases and J by 5 bases, leaving 17 bases between them. Germline V gene data show CDR1 as LNHDA and CDR2 as SQIVND (reference sequence). The CDR3 loop spans 14 amino acids. The DNA of the CDR3 is TGTGCCACCGCGAGCATGAAAGGGAATGAAAAACTGTTTTTT. Translating it yields CATASMKGNEKLFF.

The CDR3, as DNA: TGTGCCAGCAGCCGGGACACTTCGAACACTGAAGCTTTCTTT. Translated, it gives CASSRDTSNTEAFF. The V call is TRBV7-8, the J call TRBJ1-1; possibly TRBD1 for D (6 bases). Germline V CDR1 and CDR2: SGHVS, FQNEAQ. The CDR3 length is 14 residues. Trimming shortened V by 5 bases and J by 1 base, and 11 bases separated the two germline ends.

V is TRBV28 and J is TRBJ2-2, with 14 bases identical to TRBD2. V lost 5 bases, J lost 3 bases, and 8 bases stayed unmatched. The CDR3 has 18 residues. The germline CDR1 and CDR2 sequences are MDHEN and SYDVKM. The CDR3 sequence: CASSILGLAGGHTGELFF. As DNA, the CDR3 is TGTGCCAGCAGTATCCTCGGACTAGCGGGAGGCCACACCGGGGAGCTGTTTTTT.